Detailed here is one T cell receptor (beta chain). This record belongs to a study of cytomegalovirus exposure and HLA in healthy donors. Primers included in the PCR were 60 Vbeta and 13 Jbeta primers. The repertoire was sequenced with immunoSEQ multiplex PCR; TCRdb's copy has only in-frame clones and lacks some. The sample includes around 110,000 clones, 75% of them seen just once. The CDR3 has 16 amino acids. Trimming removed 0 bases at V and 2 bases at J, with 13 bases between. The V gene's germline CDR1 is MGHRA and CDR2 YSYEKL. This chain links TRBV4-1 with TRBJ1-1; D is undetermined. The specimen was PBMCs. The sequence derives from a middle-aged man in good health and CMV-seronegative. CDR3 sequence reads: CASSQDRGLVNTEAFF. The CDR3 nucleotides are TGCGCCAGCAGCCAAGATAGAGGGCTTGTCAACACTGAAGCTTTCTTT.